The 25 T cell receptor beta chains given below trace back to one sample, sequenced in a study of T cells in Graves' hyperthyroidism and ophthalmopathy. Using RNA transcripts as the source, TCR beta CDR3 regions were amplified. HTBI primers were used for first-round RT-PCR of the TCR CDR3. TCRdb re-called the multiplex PCR reads through MiXCR, storing one row per CDR3 protein. The sample includes about 360,000 distinct CDR3 sequences, approximately 13% of them seen just once. Material: blood. The source of these receptors is a woman aged 18-30 years with Graves' hyperthyroidism.

This clonotype was seen only a few times. The rearrangement links TRBV6-1 to TRBJ1-5; 7 positions match TRBD1. CDR1 is MNHNS, CDR2 SASEGT, per germline. This CDR3 comprises 17 residues. The V and J ends lost 5 bases and 0 bases, in that order; junction bases with no gene match: 10. The CDR3 bases are TGTGCCAGCAGTCCCCGGGCAGGGGGAAGTAGCAATCAGCCCCAGCATTTT. This sequence encodes CASSPRAGGSSNQPQHF.

This clonotype was observed at least ten times. This chain links TRBV5-1 with TRBJ2-1, with 8 bases matching TRBD1. Germline V lookup: CDR1 SGHRS, CDR2 YFSETQ. This CDR3 spans 15 amino acids. J gave up 7 bases and V 4 bases, and 10 bases lay outside the gene matches. CDR3 sequence reads: CASSKPGGLGNEQFF. In nucleotides, the CDR3 is TGCGCCAGCAGCAAACCAGGGGGCCTAGGTAATGAGCAGTTCTTC.

This clonotype was observed a handful of times. V usage is TRBV5-1 and J usage is TRBJ1-1, with D maybe TRBD1 (5 bases). Per the germline V gene, CDR1 is SGHRS and CDR2 is YFSETQ. Trimming left V 5 bases short and J 3 bases short, with 23 bases between. This CDR3 contains 17 residues. This CDR3 reads CASRRGYFRDADTEAFF. The DNA of the CDR3 is TGCGCCAGCAGACGGGGATATTTCCGGGACGCTGACACTGAAGCTTTCTTT.

Many counts were recorded for this clonotype. The chain uses TRBV12-3 or TRBV12-4 and TRBJ2-2, with 8 bases fitting TRBD1. The CDR3 covers 15 residues. V shed 6 bases, J shed 3 bases, and the junction held 6 bases outside the gene matches. CDR3 sequence (DNA): TGTGCCAGCAGATGGACAGGGAGCGACACCGGGGAGCTGTTTTTT. Translating it yields CASRWTGSDTGELFF.

Many counts were recorded for this clonotype. The rearrangement joins TRBV20-1 to TRBJ1-2; D is possibly TRBD1 (5 bases). Per the germline V gene, CDR1 is DFQATT and CDR2 is SNEGSKA (reference sequence). Deletions cut 4 bases from V and 8 bases from J, with 20 bases between. The CDR3 is 14 residues long. CDR3 region: CSANVGPFGGGYTF. CDR3 bases: TGCAGTGCTAACGTAGGACCATTCGGGGGGGGCTACACCTTC.

The chain is built from TRBV28 and TRBJ1-1; D unclear. There are 15 residues in the CDR3. With 5 bases removed from V and 3 bases from J, the gap between germline ends came to 16 bases. From germline, CDR1 is MDHEN and CDR2 SYDVKM. CDR3 residues: CASSPMFSPDTEAFF. The DNA of the CDR3 is TGTGCCAGCAGTCCGATGTTTTCTCCGGACACTGAAGCTTTCTTT.

A few counts support this clonotype. This chain joins TRBV18 and TRBJ2-5, with 7 positions matching TRBD2. V shed 3 bases and J 7 bases; nucleotides not matched to a gene: 23. CDR1 KGHSH and CDR2 LQKENI come from the germline V gene. The CDR3 covers 19 residues. In DNA form, the CDR3 reads TGTGCCAGCTCACCCCTGGTGGATGCGGGGGTTCGGGATGGCGTGACCCAGTACTTC. This codes for CASSPLVDAGVRDGVTQYF.

This clonotype was detected ten times or more. This rearrangement joins TRBV6-1 to TRBJ2-2; weak D call: TRBD2 (6 bases). V lost 2 bases to trimming and J lost 0 bases, with 19 bases between them. CDR1 is MNHNS and CDR2 is SASEGT in the germline V gene. The CDR3 covers 19 residues. CDR3 nucleotide sequence: TGTGCCAGCAGTGAAAGGGTTAGCGGAGCCTCCTCGAACACCGGGGAGCTGTTTTTT. It specifies CASSERVSGASSNTGELFF.

This clonotype has ten or more counts. J is TRBJ1-3 and V is TRBV12-3 or TRBV12-4; TRBD1 agrees at 8 bases. CDR3 length equals 15 residues. V shed 4 bases, J shed 2 bases, and the junction held 4 bases outside the gene matches. The CDR3 here is CASSSTDRAGNTIYF. CDR3 nucleotide sequence: TGTGCCAGCAGTTCTACGGACAGGGCTGGAAACACCATATATTTT.

The genes are TRBV11-1 and TRBJ2-7; 16 bases fit TRBD2. The CDR3 runs 17 residues. Germline V lookup: CDR1 SGHAT, CDR2 FQDESV (reference sequence). Trimming cost V 6 bases and J 2 bases; bases outside gene matches: 7. CDR3 sequence (DNA): TGTGCCAGCAGGGTGGGACTAGCGGGGGGGGGAGCCTACGAGCAGTACTTC. It is translated as CASRVGLAGGGAYEQYF.

The chain combines TRBV10-3 with TRBJ1-3; D call uncertain. Trimming cost V 3 bases and J 4 bases, with 10 bases left between them. This CDR3 is built from 14 residues. Germline CDR1 ENHRY, CDR2 SYGVKD. CDR3 DNA: TGTGCCATCAGTGAACGTGGATCCGGAAACACCATATATTTT. Translating it yields CAISERGSGNTIYF.

CDR3 in DNA: TGTGCCGTTTGGGGGAACACTGAAGCTTTCTTT. It specifies CAVWGNTEAFF. The chain links TRBV10-3 to TRBJ1-1; D ambiguous. Germline CDR1 reads ENHRY; CDR2 reads SYGVKD. CDR3 size: 11 residues. V was shortened by 11 bases and J by 1 base, with 8 bases between the two germline ends.

V is TRBV20-1 and J is TRBJ2-2; 10 nucleotides agree with TRBD1. The V and J ends lost 7 bases and 10 bases, in that order; junction bases with no gene match: 9. CDR3 length equals 13 residues. Germline values: CDR1 DFQATT, CDR2 SNEGSKA (reference sequence). CDR3 sequence reads: CSGGTGEGEELFF. CDR3 in DNA: TGCAGTGGTGGGACAGGGGAGGGAGAGGAGCTGTTTTTT.

This clonotype came up a few times. The chain joins TRBV7-3 to TRBJ1-6; D perhaps matches TRBD1 (5 bases). Germline V lookup: CDR1 SGHTA, CDR2 FQGTGA. There are 13 residues in the CDR3. V lost 4 bases and J lost 8, with 9 bases in between. The CDR3 loop reads CASSWGEDSPLHF. The CDR3 nucleotides read TGTGCCAGCAGCTGGGGGGAGGATTCACCCCTCCACTTT. Filled out from reference TRBV7-3 and TRBJ1-6, the complete variable domain reads GAGVSQTPSNKVTEKGKYVELRCDPISGHTALYWYRQSLGQGPEFLIYFQGTGAADDSGLPNDRFFAVRPEGSVSTLKIQRTERGDSAVYLCASSWGEDSPLHFGNGTRLTVT.

CDR3 sequence reads: CASRPWASGAEETQYF. CDR3 nucleotides: TGTGCCAGCAGGCCGTGGGCTAGCGGGGCCGAAGAGACCCAGTACTTC. The chain is built from TRBV6-2 or TRBV6-3 and TRBJ2-5, with 9 bases aligning to TRBD2. CDR1 and CDR2 (germline): MNHEY, SVGEGT. J gave up 3 bases and V 6 bases, and 11 bases lay outside the gene matches. The CDR3 consists of 16 residues.

Many counts were recorded for this clonotype. This chain joins TRBV27 and TRBJ2-7; no firm D call. V gave up 0 bases and J gave up 3 bases, with 18 bases separating them. Germline-derived CDR1 and CDR2 are MNHEY and SMNVEV (reference sequence). The CDR3 sequence is 17 residues long. DNA of the CDR3: TGTGCCAGCAGTTTATCGGGTTTTCGGCAGGAGTTCTACGAGCAGTACTTC. Encoded protein: CASSLSGFRQEFYEQYF.

This clonotype was counted at least ten times. This sequence joins TRBV30 and TRBJ1-2, with D uncertain. From germline, CDR1 is GTSNPN and CDR2 SVGIG (reference sequence). This CDR3 is built from 12 residues. The V and J ends lost 3 bases and 7 bases respectively, with 12 bases between them. As DNA, the CDR3 is TGTGCCTGGAGAGATCCGGCGTTTGGCTACACCTTC. Encoded protein: CAWRDPAFGYTF.

This clonotype was counted only a few times. V is TRBV9 and J is TRBJ1-5; no firm D call. The CDR3 covers 14 residues. Trimming removed 3 bases at V and 5 bases at J, with 12 bases between. Germline CDR1 SGDLS, CDR2 YYNGEE. Here the CDR3 DNA reads TGTGCCAGCAGCGGAGGAGGATCAGATCAGCCCCAGCATTTT. Its protein is CASSGGGSDQPQHF.

The gene calls are TRBV7-9 and TRBJ2-7; D is unclear. Germline V gives CDR1 SEHNR, CDR2 FQNEAQ (reference sequence). CDR3 length: 13 amino acids. V lost 1 base and J 5 bases, leaving 9 bases between the germline ends. This chain's CDR3 is CASSLGPSNEQYF. The CDR3 region has the DNA TGTGCCAGCAGCTTAGGCCCTTCTAACGAGCAGTACTTC.

This clonotype was recorded a few times. V usage is TRBV10-3 and J usage is TRBJ2-2, with D maybe TRBD2 (6 bases). The CDR3 totals 14 residues. The germline V and J ends were trimmed by 6 bases and 5 bases, with 13 bases remaining between them. Germline CDR1 ENHRY, CDR2 SYGVKD. The CDR3 nucleotides are TGTGCCATCAGCGGGGGTTTGAGAACCGGGGAGCTGTTTTTT. Its protein is CAISGGLRTGELFF.

This clonotype was counted a few times. The V and J genes are TRBV10-3 and TRBJ1-3; a possible D gene is TRBD1 (5 bases). Germline V gene sequence: CDR1 ENHRY, CDR2 SYGVKD. V was shortened by 5 bases and J by 8 bases, with 16 bases between the two germline ends. The CDR3 runs 14 residues. The CDR3: CAISSRDGAHTIYF. CDR3 coding DNA: TGTGCCATCAGTAGCCGGGACGGAGCCCACACCATATATTTT.

In this sample, this clonotype turned up a few times. J is TRBJ2-6 and V is TRBV28, with D perhaps matching TRBD1 (6 bases). CDR3 size: 15 residues. The germline V gene encodes CDR1 MDHEN and CDR2 SYDVKM. Deletions cut 9 bases from V and 2 bases from J, with 14 bases between. The CDR3 loop reads CASHSGVPGANVLTF. CDR3 in DNA: TGTGCCAGTCATTCAGGGGTCCCTGGGGCCAACGTCCTGACTTTC.

To note about this clonotype: At one of its ends the junction is not consistent with the germline gene, which may arise from a read error. The CDR3 nucleotides are TGTGCCAGCAGATACTATGGAAACACCATATATTTT. Its protein product is CASRYYGNTIYF. This chain uses TRBV6-5 with TRBJ1-3; D unresolved. CDR1 and CDR2 from the germline V gene are MNHEY and SVGAGI. The CDR3 has 12 amino acids.

This clonotype has just a few counts. The chain has TRBV12-3 or TRBV12-4 and TRBJ1-3, with a tentative D call TRBD1 (6 bases). This CDR3 spans 18 amino acids. The ends were cut back, 5 bases at V and 2 bases at J, with 22 bases in the middle. In nucleotides, the CDR3 is TGTGCCAGCAGTCCACCGAGGGGGGGGTTGCGGGCTGGAAACACCATATATTTT. This translates into CASSPPRGGLRAGNTIYF.

The sample holds many counts of this clonotype. V usage is TRBV24-1 and J usage is TRBJ2-5; D ambiguous. This CDR3 is built from 13 residues. From germline, CDR1 is KGHDR and CDR2 SFDVKD. V lost 10 bases and J 0 bases, leaving 11 bases between the germline ends. CDR3 DNA: TGTGCCACGTCGACGGAGTACCAAGAGACCCAGTACTTC. Protein: CATSTEYQETQYF.